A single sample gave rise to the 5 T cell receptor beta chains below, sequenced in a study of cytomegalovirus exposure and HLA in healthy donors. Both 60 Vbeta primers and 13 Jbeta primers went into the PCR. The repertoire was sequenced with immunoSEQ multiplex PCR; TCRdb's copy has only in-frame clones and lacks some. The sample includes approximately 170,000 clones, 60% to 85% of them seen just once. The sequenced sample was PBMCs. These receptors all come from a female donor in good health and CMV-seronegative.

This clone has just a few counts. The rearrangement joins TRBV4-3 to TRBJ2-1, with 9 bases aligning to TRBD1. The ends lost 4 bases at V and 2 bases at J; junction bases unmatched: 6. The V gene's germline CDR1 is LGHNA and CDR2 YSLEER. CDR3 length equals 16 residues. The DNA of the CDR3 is TGCGCCAGCAGCCTATCGGGACAGGGCCCCTACAATGAGCAGTTCTTC. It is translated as CASSLSGQGPYNEQFF.

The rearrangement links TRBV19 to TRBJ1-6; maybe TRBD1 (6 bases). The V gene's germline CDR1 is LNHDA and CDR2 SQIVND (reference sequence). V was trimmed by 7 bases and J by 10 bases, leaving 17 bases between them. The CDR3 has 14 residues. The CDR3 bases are TGTGCCAGTACTATCCAGGGGCTACGGTCACCCCTCCACTTT. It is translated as CASTIQGLRSPLHF.

The CDR3 DNA sequence: TGTGCCAGCAGCTCCGGGACAGGGATCTATGGCTACACCTTC. Its protein is CASSSGTGIYGYTF. The V call is TRBV5-6, the J call TRBJ1-2; 9 bases agree with TRBD1. CDR1 and CDR2 from the germline V gene are SGHDT and YYEEEE. The CDR3 is 14 amino acids. V gave up 3 bases and J gave up 4 bases; unmatched junction bases: 4.

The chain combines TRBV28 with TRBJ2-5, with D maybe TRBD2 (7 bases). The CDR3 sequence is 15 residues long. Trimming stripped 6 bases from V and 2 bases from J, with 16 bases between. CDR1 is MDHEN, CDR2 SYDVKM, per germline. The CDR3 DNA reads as TGTGCCAGCAGCCTGGGGGGGACAAATCAAGAGACCCAGTACTTC. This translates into CASSLGGTNQETQYF.

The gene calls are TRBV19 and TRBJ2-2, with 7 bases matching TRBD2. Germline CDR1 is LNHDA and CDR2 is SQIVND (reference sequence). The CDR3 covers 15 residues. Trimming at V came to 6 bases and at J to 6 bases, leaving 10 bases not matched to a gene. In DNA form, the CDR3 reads TGTGCCAGTAGCCTTCGCGGGGGTATCTCCGGGGAGCTGTTTTTT. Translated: CASSLRGGISGELFF. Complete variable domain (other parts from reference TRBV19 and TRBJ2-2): DGGITQSPKYLFRKEGQNVTLSCEQNLNHDAMYWYRQDPGQGLRLIYYSQIVNDFQKGDIAEGYSVSREKKESFPLTVTSAQKNPTAFYLCASSLRGGISGELFFGEGSRLTVL.